Shown below are 3 T cell receptor delta chains from a single sample sequenced in a study of gamma-delta chains in newborns, infants, children. TCRdb repeated clone calling on the reads with CATT. The sample includes 14,000 to 15,000 delta-chain clones, roughly 7% of them seen just once. Sequencing input: blood. The receptors here all came from a child who was a newborn, infant or young child, either healthy, febrile or measles-vaccinated (not recorded which).

The CDR3 nucleotides read TGTGCCTTTGACTGGGGGATACGCTCCTGGGACACCCGACAGATGTTTTTC. Translating gives CAFDWGIRSWDTRQMFF. V is TRDV3 and J is TRDJ3, with 13 bases matching TRDD3. CDR3 length: 17 amino acids. Germline assignment: CDR1 TVYSNPD and CDR2 GDNSRS (reference sequence). The V and J ends lost 2 bases and 0 bases, in that order; junction bases with no gene match: 1.

This clone appeared many times. This chain uses TRDV2 with TRDJ3, with 8 bases aligning to TRDD3. This CDR3 contains 19 residues. Germline V lookup: CDR1 GEAIGNYY, CDR2 EKD. J gave up 0 bases and V 2 bases, and 8 bases lay outside the gene matches. The CDR3 is CACDILGAPRSWDTRQMFF. The CDR3 DNA reads TGTGCCTGTGACATACTGGGGGCCCCTCGCTCCTGGGACACCCGACAGATGTTTTTC.

V is TRDV2 and J is TRDJ3, with 7 bases identical to TRDD3. V lost 0 bases and J lost 0; bases outside the gene matches: 10. CDR3 length: 20 amino acids. Germline loops: CDR1 GEAIGNYY, CDR2 EKD. The CDR3 region has the DNA TGTGCCTGTGACACCCTGGGGGGCCGTTTGAGCTCCTGGGACACCCGACAGATGTTTTTC. This translates into CACDTLGGRLSSWDTRQMFF.